This T cell receptor (beta chain) is from a study of T cells after posttransplantation cyclophosphamide. The CDR3 length is 16 residues. CDR1 is MNHEY, CDR2 SMNVEV, per germline (reference sequence). J was trimmed by 5 bases and V by 1 base; bases with no gene match: 9. Study-level findings and limits: Later post-transplant blood repertoires were often dominated by donor CD8+ memory clones. TRB clonality was highly associated with recipient CMV seropositivity and reactivation. Blood and skin or GI T cell repertoires showed limited TRB overlap.

A marrow graft followed busulfan-fludarabine conditioning, with cyclophosphamide on days +3 and +4. Data came from immunoSEQ multiplex PCR; TCRdb stores just in-frame clones and leaves some out. Found here are 2,000 or so clones, 70% to 75% of them singletons; the top ten hold around 7.7%. On this clone itself: Its antigen is still unknown.

This TCR came from a male patient in his 50s who received an allogeneic stem cell transplant from a related donor and was CMV-positive. Some T cells may have originated in the graft donor. J is TRBJ2-7 and V is TRBV27; 9 positions match TRBD2. The sequencing here drew on PBMCs, taken nearly 35 days after a stem cell transplant with posttransplant cyclophosphamide. This CDR3 is CASSLLTGLALDEQYF. The CDR3 region has the DNA TGTGCCAGCAGTTTATTAACGGGACTAGCATTGGACGAGCAGTACTTC.